A selection of T cell receptor beta chains follows, all from one sample in a study of type 1 regulatory T cells. The antigens of these receptors remain unknown. TCRdb reprocessed the reads via MiXCR and lists one record per CDR3 protein. This sample has about 60,000 distinct CDR3 sequences, with around 49% found just once. Sequences were obtained from cultured non-Tr1 T cells, either the whole culture or a sorted T cell fraction (not recorded which). The receptors were sampled from a human donor in good health. Both conserved end residues are part of each CDR3. The D gene is left open where the match is weak. Only part of the rows carry a size: once, few, many, or a class if the clone is expanded.

DNA: TGTGCCAGCAGCTTAGCCCTGGTCCAGGCCTATGGCTACACCTTC; CDR3: CASSLALVQAYGYTF; J: TRBJ1-2; V: TRBV7-2; size: few; D: .
DNA: TGCGCCAGCAGCCAAGGTGAGAAACTTAGCAATCAGCCCCAGCATTTT; CDR3: CASSQGEKLSNQPQHF; J: TRBJ1-5; V: TRBV4-1; size: .; D: .
DNA: TGTGCCAGCACTGGGTTGGGCAGGAATCAGCCCCAGCATTTT; CDR3: CASTGLGRNQPQHF; J: TRBJ1-5; V: TRBV6-1; size: few; D: .
DNA: TGTGCCAGCAGGCAGGGACCCAACACAGATACGCAGTATTTT; CDR3: CASRQGPNTDTQYF; J: TRBJ2-3; V: TRBV2; size: .; D: .
DNA: TGTGCCAGCGTTCAGGACAGGGAAAATTCACCCCTCCACTTT; CDR3: CASVQDRENSPLHF; J: TRBJ1-6; V: TRBV2; size: .; D: TRBD1
DNA: TGTGCCAGCGCTCACGGGGCCCGCGCCTTTCCGTTGAGGACTGAAGCTTTCTTT; CDR3: CASAHGARAFPLRTEAFF; J: TRBJ1-1; V: TRBV28; size: .; D: .
DNA: TGTGCCAGCAGCTCATCAGGGCTGACATTTTCCTATGGCTACACCTTC; CDR3: CASSSSGLTFSYGYTF; J: TRBJ1-2; V: TRBV5-4; size: few; D: .
DNA: TGTGCCAGCAGCTTAGTGAGTTCAGAGTATGAGCAGTTCTTC; CDR3: CASSLVSSEYEQFF; J: TRBJ2-1; V: TRBV7-2; size: few; D: .
DNA: TGTGCCAGCAGTTACGGTACTGGACTAGCGTTAAGCTCCTACGAGCAGTACTTC; CDR3: CASSYGTGLALSSYEQYF; J: TRBJ2-7; V: TRBV6-2/TRBV6-3; size: few; D: TRBD2
DNA: TGTGCCAGCAGCCCACTAGGACAGGGGGCAGGGGAGCAGTACTTC; CDR3: CASSPLGQGAGEQYF; J: TRBJ2-7; V: TRBV7-2; size: .; D: TRBD1
DNA: TGCAGCGTTCTAGGGCCAAACTCCTACGAGCAGTACTTC; CDR3: CSVLGPNSYEQYF; J: TRBJ2-7; V: TRBV29-1; size: .; D: .
DNA: TGTGCCAGCAGCGTAGGGGAAACCCGGAACACTGAAGCTTTCTTT; CDR3: CASSVGETRNTEAFF; J: TRBJ1-1; V: TRBV9; size: .; D: .
DNA: TGTGCCAGCAGCCAAAGACAGGGCGGCACTGAAGCTTTCTTT; CDR3: CASSQRQGGTEAFF; J: TRBJ1-1; V: TRBV3-1; size: few; D: TRBD1
DNA: TGTGCCAGCAGCTTCGGTCCCGGGGGGGTGTACAATGAGCAGTTCTTC; CDR3: CASSFGPGGVYNEQFF; J: TRBJ2-1; V: TRBV11-2; size: .; D: TRBD2
DNA: TGCGCCAGCAGCTTATCTGGACAGGGGCTGAACGAGCAGTACTTC; CDR3: CASSLSGQGLNEQYF; J: TRBJ2-7; V: TRBV5-1; size: .; D: TRBD1
DNA: TGTGCCAGCAGCCAAGATGGGGTTGGACAGACGGGACCTCGGCACGAGCAGTACTTC; CDR3: CASSQDGVGQTGPRHEQYF; J: TRBJ2-7; V: TRBV3-1; size: .; D: .
DNA: TGCGCCAGCAGCGGGACCTCTCGGCCCAAAGTGGACACTGAAGCTTTCTTT; CDR3: CASSGTSRPKVDTEAFF; J: TRBJ1-1; V: TRBV4-1; size: few; D: .
DNA: TGTGCCAGCAGCCAAGAGACGACAGGGACCCTTAAAGATACGCAGTATTTT; CDR3: CASSQETTGTLKDTQYF; J: TRBJ2-3; V: TRBV4-2; size: .; D: TRBD1
DNA: TGCAGTGCTAGTGGCGACAGACAAGAGACCCAGTACTTC; CDR3: CSASGDRQETQYF; J: TRBJ2-5; V: TRBV20-1; size: few; D: .
DNA: TGTGCCAGCAGCCAAGATAGGGGTGCCCGGCCCCAGCATTTT; CDR3: CASSQDRGARPQHF; J: TRBJ1-5; V: TRBV3-1; size: .; D: .
DNA: TGTGCCAGCAGCTTAGTTGGTTCACCCCTCCACTTT; CDR3: CASSLVGSPLHF; J: TRBJ1-6; V: TRBV7-8; size: few; D: .
DNA: TGTGCCAGCAGCCCACCTAGCGGGGGTGGCTTTGAGACCCAGTACTTC; CDR3: CASSPPSGGGFETQYF; J: TRBJ2-5; V: TRBV7-2; size: few; D: TRBD2
DNA: TGTGCCAGCAGTTTTGGGGGGCTGAACACTGAAGCTTTCTTT; CDR3: CASSFGGLNTEAFF; J: TRBJ1-1; V: TRBV27; size: .; D: .
DNA: TGTGCCAGCACCCCAAGCGGACACCTGAAAGAGACCCAGTACTTC; CDR3: CASTPSGHLKETQYF; J: TRBJ2-5; V: TRBV25-1; size: .; D: .
DNA: TGTGCCAGCAGCCCTAGGGGGCTCTCCTACGAGCAGTACTTC; CDR3: CASSPRGLSYEQYF; J: TRBJ2-7; V: TRBV7-2; size: few; D: TRBD1
DNA: TGTGCCAGCAGCTTCGGGACAGGGGGCTACGAGCAGTACTTC; CDR3: CASSFGTGGYEQYF; J: TRBJ2-7; V: TRBV12-3/TRBV12-4; size: .; D: TRBD1
DNA: TGCGCCAGCAGCTTGGGACTAGCGGGGGGGAATGAGCAGTTCTTC; CDR3: CASSLGLAGGNEQFF; J: TRBJ2-1; V: TRBV5-1; size: .; D: TRBD2
DNA: TGTGCCAGCAGTGAACGGGGGGGCTATCAGCCCCAGCATTTT; CDR3: CASSERGGYQPQHF; J: TRBJ1-5; V: TRBV6-1; size: .; D: .
DNA: TGTGCCACCTCCCGAGGACTAACTACGCGGGAGACCCAGTACTTC; CDR3: CATSRGLTTRETQYF; J: TRBJ2-5; V: TRBV11-3; size: few; D: .
DNA: TGCGCCAGCAGCCCTATCGGAACCGGCACTGAAGCTTTCTTT; CDR3: CASSPIGTGTEAFF; J: TRBJ1-1; V: TRBV5-1; size: .; D: .
DNA: TGTGCCAGCAGCCAAGAGTCGGGCGCCCTCACAGATACGCAGTATTTT; CDR3: CASSQESGALTDTQYF; J: TRBJ2-3; V: TRBV3-1; size: .; D: .
DNA: TGTGCCAGCAGTTTAGCGGGGGATCCGGGGGAGACCCAGTACTTC; CDR3: CASSLAGDPGETQYF; J: TRBJ2-5; V: TRBV12-3/TRBV12-4; size: .; D: .
DNA: TGTGCCAGCAGACCCGGACAGGGGAATTCACCCCTCCACTTT; CDR3: CASRPGQGNSPLHF; J: TRBJ1-6; V: TRBV3-1; size: few; D: TRBD1
DNA: TGTGCCAGCAGCTTAAACGTTGGGACGCTGACCGGGGCCAACGTCCTGACTTTC; CDR3: CASSLNVGTLTGANVLTF; J: TRBJ2-6; V: TRBV7-3; size: .; D: .
DNA: TGCGCCAGCAGCCCCTCAGGTAGCGGAGGCACAGATACGCAGTATTTT; CDR3: CASSPSGSGGTDTQYF; J: TRBJ2-3; V: TRBV4-1; size: .; D: .
DNA: TGTGCCAGCAAAAGGGAGGACGGGGGGGCCGACGAGCAGTTCTTC; CDR3: CASKREDGGADEQFF; J: TRBJ2-1; V: TRBV2; size: few; D: TRBD2
DNA: TGCGCCAGCAGCCAAGAAGGGGAAGGTCAGGGAGCTTTCTTT; CDR3: CASSQEGEGQGAFF; J: TRBJ1-1; V: TRBV4-1; size: few; D: .
DNA: TGCGCCAGCAGCGAGGGACAGGGGGCGTATGGCTACACCTTC; CDR3: CASSEGQGAYGYTF; J: TRBJ1-2; V: TRBV5-1; size: few; D: TRBD1
DNA: TGCAGTGCTCAGGCCCGGCGGGGGTTTACAGATACGCAGTATTTT; CDR3: CSAQARRGFTDTQYF; J: TRBJ2-3; V: TRBV20-1; size: .; D: TRBD2
DNA: TGCAGTGCTCCGACACAGGGATTTGGCACTGAAGCTTTCTTT; CDR3: CSAPTQGFGTEAFF; J: TRBJ1-1; V: TRBV20-1; size: few; D: .
DNA: TGCAGCGCCCCAGTCGGGGGGAGAAGGAACACTGAAGCTTTCTTT; CDR3: CSAPVGGRRNTEAFF; J: TRBJ1-1; V: TRBV29-1; size: once; D: .
DNA: TGTGCCAGCAGCTTAGCAGCGGAGGTCATCTACGAGCAGTACTTC; CDR3: CASSLAAEVIYEQYF; J: TRBJ2-7; V: TRBV7-2; size: few; D: .
DNA: TGTGCCAGCAGCGGACCCGCCGTGAACACTGAAGCTTTCTTT; CDR3: CASSGPAVNTEAFF; J: TRBJ1-1; V: TRBV12-3/TRBV12-4; size: .; D: .
DNA: TGTGCCAGCAGCTTCCCCGGGCGGGACGGCTCCCACGAGCAGTACTTC; CDR3: CASSFPGRDGSHEQYF; J: TRBJ2-7; V: TRBV27; size: .; D: .
DNA: TGTGCCAGCAGCTTAGCGGGCAGGGGTGAAGGCAATCAGCCCCAGCATTTT; CDR3: CASSLAGRGEGNQPQHF; J: TRBJ1-5; V: TRBV7-9; size: .; D: .
DNA: TGTGCCAGTGAACTCTCGGGGACCCAGTACTTC; CDR3: CASELSGTQYF; J: TRBJ2-5; V: TRBV4-2; size: .; D: .
DNA: TGTGCCAGCAGTTACTCGTTAGGGTCAGGCAATCAGCCCCAGCATTTT; CDR3: CASSYSLGSGNQPQHF; J: TRBJ1-5; V: TRBV6-6; size: .; D: .
DNA: TGCGCCAGCAGCCAAGATCTGGGGGTTACCTATGGCTACACCTTC; CDR3: CASSQDLGVTYGYTF; J: TRBJ1-2; V: TRBV4-3; size: .; D: .